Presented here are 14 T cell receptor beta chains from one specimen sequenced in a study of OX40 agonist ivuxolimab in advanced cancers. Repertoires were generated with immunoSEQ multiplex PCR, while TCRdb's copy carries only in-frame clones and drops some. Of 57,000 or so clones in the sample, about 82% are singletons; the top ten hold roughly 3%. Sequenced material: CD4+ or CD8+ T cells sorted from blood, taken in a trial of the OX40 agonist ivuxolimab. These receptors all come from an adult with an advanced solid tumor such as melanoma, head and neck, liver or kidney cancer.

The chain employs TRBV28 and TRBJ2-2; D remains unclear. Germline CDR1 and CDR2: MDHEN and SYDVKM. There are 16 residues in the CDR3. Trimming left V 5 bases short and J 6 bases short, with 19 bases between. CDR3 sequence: CASSPLWPATAGELFF. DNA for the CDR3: TGTGCCAGCAGTCCTTTGTGGCCGGCAACAGCCGGGGAGCTGTTTTTT.

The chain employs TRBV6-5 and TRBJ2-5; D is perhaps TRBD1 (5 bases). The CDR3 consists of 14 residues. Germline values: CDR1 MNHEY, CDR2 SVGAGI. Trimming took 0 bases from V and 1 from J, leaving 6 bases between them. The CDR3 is CASSYSDSQETQYF. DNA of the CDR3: TGTGCCAGCAGTTACTCCGACAGCCAAGAGACCCAGTACTTC.

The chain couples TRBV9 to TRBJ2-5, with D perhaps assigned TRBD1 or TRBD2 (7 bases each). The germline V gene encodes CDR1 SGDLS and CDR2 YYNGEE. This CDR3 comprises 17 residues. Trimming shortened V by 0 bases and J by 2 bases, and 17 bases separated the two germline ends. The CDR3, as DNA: TGTGCCAGCAGCGTAGGACTGGGAGGGGGCGAGCAAGAGACCCAGTACTTC. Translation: CASSVGLGGGEQETQYF.

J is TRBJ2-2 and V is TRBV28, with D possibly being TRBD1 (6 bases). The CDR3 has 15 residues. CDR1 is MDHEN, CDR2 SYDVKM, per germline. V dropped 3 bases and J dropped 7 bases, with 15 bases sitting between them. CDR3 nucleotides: TGTGCCAGCAGTTTTTCTGGACAGAGAAACGGGGAGCTGTTTTTT. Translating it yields CASSFSGQRNGELFF.

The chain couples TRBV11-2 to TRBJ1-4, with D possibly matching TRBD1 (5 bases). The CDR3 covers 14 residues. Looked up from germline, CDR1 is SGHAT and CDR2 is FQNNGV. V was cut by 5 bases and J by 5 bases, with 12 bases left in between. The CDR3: CASSPGHGNEKLFF. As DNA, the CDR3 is TGTGCCAGCAGCCCCGGACACGGGAATGAAAAACTGTTTTTT.

In DNA, the CDR3 is TGTGCCAGCAGCTTAGGACAGGGGGGCTACGAGCAGTACTTC. It specifies CASSLGQGGYEQYF. The chain employs TRBV11-3 and TRBJ2-7; TRBD1 aligns across 9 bases. This CDR3 region has 14 residues. CDR1 and CDR2 from the germline V gene are SGHNT and YENEEA. V shed 1 base and J 3 bases; nucleotides not matched to a gene: 1.

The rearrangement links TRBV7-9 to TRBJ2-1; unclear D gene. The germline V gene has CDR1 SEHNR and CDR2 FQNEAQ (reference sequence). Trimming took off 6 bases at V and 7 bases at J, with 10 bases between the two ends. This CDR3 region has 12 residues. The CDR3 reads CASRRTENEQFF. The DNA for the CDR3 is TGTGCCAGCAGAAGGACGGAGAATGAGCAGTTCTTC.

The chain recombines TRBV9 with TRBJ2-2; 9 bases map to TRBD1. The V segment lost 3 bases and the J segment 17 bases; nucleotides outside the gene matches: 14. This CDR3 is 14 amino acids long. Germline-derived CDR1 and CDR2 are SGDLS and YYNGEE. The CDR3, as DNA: TGTGCCAGCAGCGCGCGGCCGGGACAGGGCCTAGTTTTTTTT. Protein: CASSARPGQGLVFF. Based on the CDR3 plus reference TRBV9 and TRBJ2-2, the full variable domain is DSGVTQTPKHLITATGQRVTLRCSPRSGDLSVYWYQQSLDQGLQFLIQYYNGEERAKGNILERFSAQQFPDLHSELNLSSLELGDSALYFCASSARPGQGLVFFGEGSRLTVL.

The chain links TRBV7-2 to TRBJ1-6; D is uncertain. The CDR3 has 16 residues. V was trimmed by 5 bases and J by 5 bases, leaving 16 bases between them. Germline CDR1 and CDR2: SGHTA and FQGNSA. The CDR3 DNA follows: TGTGCCAGCAGCACACTGGACGGCGGCGATAATTCACCCCTCCACTTT. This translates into CASSTLDGGDNSPLHF.

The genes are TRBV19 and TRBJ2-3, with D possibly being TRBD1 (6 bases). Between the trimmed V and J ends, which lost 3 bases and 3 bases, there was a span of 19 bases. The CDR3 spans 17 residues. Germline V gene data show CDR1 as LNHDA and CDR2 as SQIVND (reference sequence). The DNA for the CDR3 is TGTGCCAGTAGTATTTTAAGGTACAGGGCGACTACAGATACGCAGTATTTT. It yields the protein CASSILRYRATTDTQYF. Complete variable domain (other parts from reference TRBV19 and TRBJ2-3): DGGITQSPKYLFRKEGQNVTLSCEQNLNHDAMYWYRQDPGQGLRLIYYSQIVNDFQKGDIAEGYSVSREKKESFPLTVTSAQKNPTAFYLCASSILRYRATTDTQYFGPGTRLTVL.

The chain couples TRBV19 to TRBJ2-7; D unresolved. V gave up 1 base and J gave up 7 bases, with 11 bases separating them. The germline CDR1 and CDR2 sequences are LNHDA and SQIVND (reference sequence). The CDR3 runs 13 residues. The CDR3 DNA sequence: TGTGCCAGTAGTATAGGTGGACCCACGGAGCAGTACTTC. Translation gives CASSIGGPTEQYF.

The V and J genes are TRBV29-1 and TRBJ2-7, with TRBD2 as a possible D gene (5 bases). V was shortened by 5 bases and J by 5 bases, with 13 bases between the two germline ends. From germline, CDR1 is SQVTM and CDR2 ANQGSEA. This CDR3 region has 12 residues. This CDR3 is CSVLSPGDEQYF. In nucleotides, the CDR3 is TGCAGCGTTTTAAGTCCCGGGGACGAGCAGTACTTC.

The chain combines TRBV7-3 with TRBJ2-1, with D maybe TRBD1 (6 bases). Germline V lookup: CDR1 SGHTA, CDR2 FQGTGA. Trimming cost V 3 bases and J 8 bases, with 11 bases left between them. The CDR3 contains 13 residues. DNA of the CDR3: TGTGCCAGCAGCTTCACCAGGGGTGATGAGCAGTTCTTC. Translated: CASSFTRGDEQFF.

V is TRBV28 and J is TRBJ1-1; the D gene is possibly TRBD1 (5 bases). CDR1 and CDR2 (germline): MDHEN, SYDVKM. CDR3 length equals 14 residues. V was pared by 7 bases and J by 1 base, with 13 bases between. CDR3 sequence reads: CASTRGPGNTEAFF. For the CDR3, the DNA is TGTGCCAGCACTCGGGGCCCGGGGAACACTGAAGCTTTCTTT.